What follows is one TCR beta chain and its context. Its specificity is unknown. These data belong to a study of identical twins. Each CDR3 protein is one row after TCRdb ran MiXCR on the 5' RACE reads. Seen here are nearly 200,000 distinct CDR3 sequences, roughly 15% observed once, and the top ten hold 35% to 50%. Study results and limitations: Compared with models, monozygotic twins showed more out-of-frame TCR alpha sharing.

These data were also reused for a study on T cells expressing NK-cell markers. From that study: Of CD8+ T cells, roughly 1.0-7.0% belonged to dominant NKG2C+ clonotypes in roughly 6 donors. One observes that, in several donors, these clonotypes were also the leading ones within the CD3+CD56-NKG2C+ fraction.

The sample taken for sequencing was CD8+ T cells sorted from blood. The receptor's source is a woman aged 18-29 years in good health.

CDR3 in DNA: TGTGCCAGCAGTCCTAGACAGGAAACCTTTCCCATCCCTAGCTCGGTTGGCACAGATACGCAGTATTTT. Translation: CASSPRQETFPIPSSVGTDTQYF. The rearrangement links TRBV6-4 to TRBJ2-3; TRBD1 is a possible D gene (6 bases). The CDR3 runs to 23 residues. The germline V and J ends were trimmed by 5 bases and 1 base, with 37 bases remaining between them. Germline loops: CDR1 MRHNA, CDR2 SNTAGT.